Each of the 26 T cell receptor beta chains below was sequenced from the same sample in a study of cytomegalovirus exposure and HLA in healthy donors. The PCR had 60 Vbeta and 13 Jbeta primers. TCRdb's table, derived via immunoSEQ multiplex PCR, lists solely in-frame clones and lacks some. Of approximately 100,000 clones in the sample, more than 70% are singletons; the top ten hold roughly 2.5%. Material: PBMCs. These receptors were obtained from a man aged 40-49 years in good health and CMV-seronegative.

V usage is TRBV6-6 and J usage is TRBJ2-5; the D gene is possibly TRBD1 (5 bases). The J call is in doubt because the DNA end fits TRBJ2-7 better. CDR1 and CDR2 from the germline V gene are MNHNY and SVGAGI (reference sequence). The CDR3 consists of 13 residues. CDR3 region: CASTGFRSYEQYF. CDR3 sequence (DNA): TGTGCCAGCACAGGGTTTCGGTCCTACGAGCAGTACTTC.

This chain connects TRBV6-6 to TRBJ2-1; 10 bases are a match to TRBD2. Germline values: CDR1 MNHNY, CDR2 SVGAGI (reference sequence). The CDR3 has 16 residues. V was pared by 4 bases and J by 8 bases, with 11 bases of the junction left unmatched. The CDR3 nucleotides read TGTGCCAGCAGTTTCCTAGCGGGGGCCGGGGGGGATGAGCAGTTCTTC. Its protein is CASSFLAGAGGDEQFF.

The gene calls are TRBV5-1 and TRBJ1-1; tentatively, D is TRBD1 (5 bases). The V end lost 4 bases, the J end lost 3 bases, and 10 bases lay between the germline ends. The V gene's germline CDR1 is SGHRS and CDR2 YFSETQ. The CDR3 contains 13 residues. The CDR3 region is CASSPGGYTEAFF. For the CDR3, the DNA is TGCGCCAGCAGCCCCGGGGGTTACACTGAAGCTTTCTTT.

As for this clone: Other nucleotide sequences in the sample specify the same CDR3. The V call is TRBV19, the J call TRBJ2-3; D gene unclear. This CDR3 spans 13 amino acids. Trimming pared 4 bases from V and 0 bases from J, leaving 5 bases between. The germline gives CDR1 LNHDA, CDR2 SQIVND (reference sequence). The CDR3 nucleotides are TGTGCCAGTAGTACAACTAGCACAGATACGCAGTATTTT. It is translated as CASSTTSTDTQYF.

The rearrangement joins TRBV6-1 to TRBJ2-5, with TRBD2 matching over 14 bases. The CDR3 length is 13 residues. Germline V gene data show CDR1 as MNHNS and CDR2 as SASEGT. The CDR3 sequence: CVVTRLAGGDQYF. The CDR3 region has the DNA TGTGTCGTGACCAGACTAGCGGGGGGGGACCAGTACTTC.

The V gene is TRBV11-2, the J gene TRBJ1-5; D possibly corresponds to TRBD1 (6 bases). Germline CDR1 reads SGHAT; CDR2 reads FQNNGV. The CDR3 consists of 14 residues. V lost 3 bases and J lost 7, with 13 bases in between. The CDR3 coding sequence is TGTGCCAGCAGCTTGAACAGGGAAGGGCAGCCCCAGCATTTT. As protein: CASSLNREGQPQHF.

The chain recombines TRBV9 with TRBJ1-1, with no clear D. In germline, CDR1 is SGDLS, CDR2 YYNGEE. Trimming removed 2 bases at V and 0 bases at J, with 5 bases between. The CDR3 sequence is 13 residues long. The CDR3 loop reads CASSVQMNTEAFF. The DNA for the CDR3 is TGTGCCAGCAGCGTCCAGATGAACACTGAAGCTTTCTTT.

This CDR3 reads CASRRIAGGRQAGELFF. CDR3 nucleotides: TGCGCCAGCAGACGGATAGCGGGGGGGCGCCAGGCCGGGGAGCTGTTTTTT. The V call is TRBV5-1, the J call TRBJ2-2; 11 bases line up with TRBD2. In germline, CDR1 is SGHRS, CDR2 YFSETQ. V lost 5 bases to trimming and J lost 6 bases; unmatched junction nucleotides: 12. The CDR3 is 17 residues long. The full variable domain, its missing parts supplied by reference TRBV5-1 and TRBJ2-2, is KAGVTQTPRYLIKTRGQQVTLSCSPISGHRSVSWYQQTPGQGLQFLFEYFSETQRNKGNFPGRFSGRQFSNSRSEMNVSTLELGDSALYLCASRRIAGGRQAGELFFGEGSRLTVL.

The rearrangement links TRBV5-1 to TRBJ2-7; 15 bases match TRBD2. The CDR3 covers 17 residues. Germline V lookup: CDR1 SGHRS, CDR2 YFSETQ. The J segment lost 3 bases and the V segment lost 4 bases, leaving 8 bases of the junction unmatched. The CDR3 reads CASSEGLAGGLVYEQYF. The CDR3 bases are TGCGCCAGCAGCGAAGGACTAGCGGGGGGGTTGGTCTACGAGCAGTACTTC.

The rearrangement uses TRBV7-9 and TRBJ1-4, with unresolved D. Looked up from germline, CDR1 is SEHNR and CDR2 is FQNEAQ (reference sequence). The ends were cut back, 2 bases at V and 5 bases at J, with 15 bases in the middle. The CDR3 is 16 amino acids. The CDR3 protein is CASSLPRTGENEKLFF. The CDR3 DNA reads TGTGCCAGCAGCTTACCCCGGACTGGCGAAAATGAAAAACTGTTTTTT.

To note about this clone: The same CDR3 arises from other DNA sequences in this sample as well. The chain uses TRBV6-5 and TRBJ1-1, with no clear D. CDR1 is MNHEY, CDR2 SVGAGI, per germline. This CDR3 spans 14 amino acids. With 0 bases removed from V and 3 bases from J, the gap between germline ends came to 8 bases. The CDR3 nucleotides read TGTGCCAGCAGTTACTCCTACGGGGACACTGAAGCTTTCTTT. It codes for CASSYSYGDTEAFF.

This sequence joins TRBV15 and TRBJ2-7; D remains unclear. The CDR3 totals 14 residues. Germline V CDR1 and CDR2: LNHNV, YYDKDF (reference sequence). The V gene lost 0 bases and the J gene lost 3 bases, with 9 bases spanning the gap. The CDR3: CATSRDLASYEQYF. The DNA of the CDR3 is TGTGCCACCAGCAGAGACTTGGCCAGCTACGAGCAGTACTTC.

The genes are TRBV27 and TRBJ1-2, with D possibly TRBD1 on 5 matching bases. Between the trimmed V and J ends, which lost 4 bases and 0 bases, there was a span of 12 bases. The CDR3 loop spans 15 amino acids. Per the germline V gene, CDR1 is MNHEY and CDR2 is SMNVEV (reference sequence). DNA for the CDR3: TGTGCCAGCAGTTCGCTGGGGCACTCTAACTATGGCTACACCTTC. Amino acid sequence: CASSSLGHSNYGYTF.

This chain joins TRBV10-3 and TRBJ2-7; tentatively, D is TRBD1 (6 bases). V lost 3 bases to trimming and J lost 4 bases, with 10 bases between them. This CDR3 has 13 residues. Germline V CDR1 and CDR2: ENHRY, SYGVKD. The chain's CDR3 is CAISDGQPYEQYF. Written as DNA, the CDR3 is TGTGCCATCAGTGACGGACAGCCATACGAGCAGTACTTC.

The chain combines TRBV7-9 with TRBJ2-7, with 8 nucleotides matching TRBD1. The ends lost 4 bases at V and 2 bases at J; junction bases unmatched: 7. CDR1 is SEHNR and CDR2 is FQNEAQ in the germline V gene (reference sequence). CDR3 size: 15 residues. CDR3: CASSSGQELTYEQYF. The CDR3 DNA is TGTGCCAGCAGCTCGGGACAGGAACTTACCTACGAGCAGTACTTC. Full variable domain (outside the CDR3, taken from reference TRBV7-9 and TRBJ2-7): DTGVSQNPRHKITKRGQNVTFRCDPISEHNRLYWYRQTLGQGPEFLTYFQNEAQLEKSRLLSDRFSAERPKGSFSTLEIQRTEQGDSAMYLCASSSGQELTYEQYFGPGTRLTVT.

This chain joins TRBV5-1 and TRBJ2-7, with 7 nucleotides matching TRBD2. This CDR3 is 15 amino acids long. The V gene's germline CDR1 is SGHRS and CDR2 YFSETQ. With 0 bases clipped from V and 5 bases from J, the junction kept 8 bases outside the gene matches. CDR3 region: CASSLASAGRDEQYF. Here the CDR3 DNA reads TGCGCCAGCAGCTTGGCCTCGGCAGGGAGGGACGAGCAGTACTTC.

The chain couples TRBV6-1 to TRBJ2-5; no reliable D call. The DNA end favors TRBJ2-7, so the J call may be wrong. Germline lookup yields CDR1 MNHNS and CDR2 SASEGT. The CDR3 has 11 amino acids. For the CDR3, the DNA is TGTGCCAGCAGCCTTCTGTACGAGCAGTACTTC. Encoded protein: CASSLLYEQYF.

The CDR3 sequence: CASSLGGQPYEQYF. CDR3 DNA sequence: TGCGCCAGCAGCTTGGGGGGACAACCCTACGAGCAGTACTTC. V usage is TRBV5-1 and J usage is TRBJ2-7, with D possibly being TRBD1 (6 bases). Germline loops: CDR1 SGHRS, CDR2 YFSETQ. There are 14 residues in the CDR3. V was pared by 0 bases and J by 2 bases, with 9 bases between.

A few counts support this clone. The V call is TRBV5-4, the J call TRBJ2-7; D gene uncertain. The V end was cut by 4 bases, the J end by 4 bases, with 9 bases between. The germline CDR1 and CDR2 sequences are SGHNT and YYREEE (reference sequence). This CDR3 comprises 12 residues. CDR3 amino acids: CASSNQAYEQYF. The CDR3 DNA sequence: TGTGCCAGCAGCAATCAGGCATACGAGCAGTACTTC.

This chain uses TRBV29-1 with TRBJ2-5, with D uncertain. The CDR3 has 16 residues. Germline lookup yields CDR1 SQVTM and CDR2 ANQGSEA. Trimming shortened V by 0 bases and J by 2 bases, and 16 bases separated the two germline ends. The CDR3 nucleotides are TGCAGCGTTGAAGATTCGAGGCGATTGCGGCAAGAGACCCAGTACTTC. Protein sequence: CSVEDSRRLRQETQYF.

The gene calls are TRBV6-6 and TRBJ2-7; maybe TRBD1 (6 bases). Germline values: CDR1 MNHNY, CDR2 SVGAGI (reference sequence). The CDR3 loop spans 13 amino acids. Trimming removed 6 bases from V and 9 bases from J, with 18 bases in between. The CDR3, as DNA: TGTGCCAGCAGAGCGGACAGAGTTTTGGCGCAGTACTTC. It codes for CASRADRVLAQYF.

The J gene is TRBJ2-3, the V gene TRBV6-6; TRBD1 agrees at 10 bases. The CDR3 is made up of 14 amino acids. J was trimmed by 3 bases and V by 5 bases; bases with no gene match: 2. Germline assignment: CDR1 MNHNY and CDR2 SVGAGI (reference sequence). The DNA of the CDR3 is TGTGCCAGCAGTCCGGGACAGGGGACAGATACGCAGTATTTT. It codes for CASSPGQGTDTQYF.

The V gene is TRBV9, the J gene TRBJ2-7, with a possible D match to TRBD2 (5 bases). V was shortened by 3 bases and J by 7 bases, with 14 bases between the two germline ends. The length of the CDR3 is 13 residues. Germline values: CDR1 SGDLS, CDR2 YYNGEE. The DNA of the CDR3 is TGTGCCAGCAGCGGGGCCCCTACGGGAGAGCAGTACTTC. Amino acids: CASSGAPTGEQYF.

This clone was observed once. V usage is TRBV10-2 and J usage is TRBJ2-2; D perhaps matches TRBD2 (6 bases). CDR1 and CDR2 from the germline V gene are WSHSY and SAAADI. The CDR3 is 12 residues long. The V end lost 7 bases, the J end lost 7 bases, and 10 bases lay between the germline ends. The CDR3: CASMWRGGELFF. The CDR3, as DNA: TGCGCCAGCATGTGGAGGGGCGGGGAGCTGTTTTTT.

The chain links TRBV7-9 to TRBJ1-1, with D hard to call. The CDR3 length is 14 residues. Per germline, CDR1 SEHNR and CDR2 FQNEAQ (reference sequence). The V and J ends lost 0 bases and 2 bases respectively, with 7 bases between them. This CDR3 reads CASSLANRNTEAFF. CDR3 in DNA: TGTGCCAGCAGCTTAGCGAACAGAAACACTGAAGCTTTCTTT.

The chain has TRBV6-5 and TRBJ2-3; D possibly corresponds to TRBD1 (6 bases). Germline loops: CDR1 MNHEY, CDR2 SVGAGI. Trimming took 3 bases from V and 0 from J, leaving 13 bases between them. The CDR3 runs to 16 residues. The CDR3 DNA sequence: TGTGCCAGCAGTTATGACAGGCCCACTAGCACAGATACGCAGTATTTT. Translation gives CASSYDRPTSTDTQYF.